The subject of this entry is one T cell receptor (beta chain). The data stem from a study of blood T cell repertoires in COVID-19. As for the study in general: T cells, B-cell-depleted T cells, or PBMCs provided the cDNA or gDNA that served as material.

Germline CDR1 is SGHTA and CDR2 is FQGNSA. This CDR3 spans 17 amino acids. Trimming removed 7 bases from V and 0 bases from J, with 22 bases in between. As handled by the study authors: Nucleated cell number was recorded as an estimate derived from reference gene primer amplification. Produced via immunoSEQ multiplex PCR; TCRdb's table is partial and in-frame only. The DNA gave D and trimming, while V, J and clone size come from that table. Of some 250,000 clones listed, roughly 90% were seen once; the top ten hold 8% to 10%. Those enrolled, adults aged roughly 18 to 100 years, came from roughly 23 US areas.

The chain carries TRBV7-2 and TRBJ2-7, with D maybe TRBD2 (6 bases). Sequences were obtained from PBMCs or T cells enriched from blood (not recorded which). The source is a man aged 35 to 55 who had recovered from COVID-19. CDR3 bases: TGTGCCAGCAAACATAGGGACTCGCCGTGGGACTCCTACGAGCAGTACTTC. It specifies CASKHRDSPWDSYEQYF.